The rows below give T cell receptor beta chains drawn from one sample of a study of regulatory T cells in long-lasting Graves disease. Each CDR3 protein is one row after TCRdb ran MiXCR on the multiplex PCR reads. The sample consists of hundreds of thousands of distinct CDR3 sequences, 16% of them appearing once. These same records also appear under a second study, on T cells in Graves' hyperthyroidism and ophthalmopathy.

The material sequenced was peripheral blood mononuclear cells (PBMCs), taken at new diagnosis, from a patient treated with antithyroid drugs. These receptors all stem from a young woman with Graves disease. The conserved cysteine and the conserved F or W are not part of the CDR3 here. A D gene is named only where the DNA matches it firmly. Part of the rows lack a size; the others show once, few, many or a class for expanded clones.

CDR3aa	d_gene	abundance	v_gene	j_gene
ASSLGPPSYEQY	NA	many	TRBV7-2	TRBJ2-7
ASSLRTGNEQF	NA	many	TRBV7-6	TRBJ2-1
ATSDRNRNQPQH	NA	many	TRBV6-2/TRBV6-3	TRBJ1-5
ASSHPSGRNEQF	NA	many	TRBV7-9	TRBJ2-1
ASISRGGVSGEQY	TRBD2	NA	TRBV28	TRBJ2-7
ASSENGLAGETQY	TRBD2	many	TRBV7-3	TRBJ2-5
ATSELGQSSTDTQY	TRBD1	NA	TRBV24-1	TRBJ2-3
ASSLGFGGETQY	NA	few	TRBV7-2	TRBJ2-5
ASSHDRGRGQPQH	TRBD1	many	TRBV12-3/TRBV12-4	TRBJ1-5
ASSVPGLAGVYEQY	TRBD2	many	TRBV6-1	TRBJ2-7
ASQSWGPARGETQY	NA	many	TRBV28	TRBJ2-5
SARGTSGSAYEQF	TRBD2	NA	TRBV20-1	TRBJ2-1
ASSLRVSGELF	NA	many	TRBV28	TRBJ2-2
ASSIGTNGTYEQY	TRBD2	NA	TRBV5-1	TRBJ2-7
SVTGGREYGYT	NA	many	TRBV29-1	TRBJ1-2
ASSQSTGTRARVYEQY	NA	NA	TRBV3-1	TRBJ2-7
ASSDGAANYGYT	NA	many	TRBV2	TRBJ1-2
SANQVSTDTQY	NA	NA	TRBV20-1	TRBJ2-3
ASSLFQGSYEQY	NA	many	TRBV28	TRBJ2-7
ASSQRTGANVLT	NA	many	TRBV11-2	TRBJ2-6
ASSSRTSTDTQY	NA	many	TRBV7-3	TRBJ2-3
ASRLITGELF	NA	NA	TRBV7-2	TRBJ2-2
ASSLTSSAWEQF	TRBD2	many	TRBV28	TRBJ2-1
ARTGGIQETQY	TRBD2	many	TRBV2	TRBJ2-5
ASSLRGESGYT	NA	many	TRBV28	TRBJ1-2
ASSTLGPGRDSTGELF	NA	NA	TRBV12-3/TRBV12-4	TRBJ2-2